The 23 T cell receptor beta chains given below trace back to one sample, sequenced in a study of blood T cell repertoires in COVID-19. The assay was immunoSEQ multiplex PCR, and TCRdb's table has in-frame clones only and misses some. The sample has around 400,000 clones, around nine tenths seen once. The sample consisted of PBMCs or T cells enriched from blood (not recorded which). The receptor source for this set is a woman younger than 30 who had been exposed to COVID-19.

The chain uses TRBV7-2 and TRBJ1-2; TRBD1 aligns across 11 bases. Germline CDR1 reads SGHTA; CDR2 reads FQGNSA. The CDR3 loop spans 16 amino acids. Trimming at V came to 2 bases and at J to 8 bases, leaving 10 bases not matched to a gene. The DNA of the CDR3 is TGTGCCAGCAGCTTACGCTCGGGACAGGGGGTTGAAGGCTACACCTTC. Amino acids: CASSLRSGQGVEGYTF.

The V and J genes are TRBV18 and TRBJ2-2, with no clear D. The germline V gene encodes CDR1 KGHSH and CDR2 LQKENI. Trimming cost V 8 bases and J 1 base, with 11 bases left between them. The CDR3 consists of 14 residues. CDR3 bases: TGTGCCAGCCACCACCACAAGAACACCGGGGAGCTGTTTTTT. Protein sequence: CASHHHKNTGELFF.

This clone was found once. The CDR3 DNA reads as TGTGCCAGCAGCACTCGGACTAGCGGGAGGTCGCGGGCCGGGGAGCTGTTTTTT. Residues: CASSTRTSGRSRAGELFF. This rearrangement joins TRBV27 to TRBJ2-2; 14 positions match TRBD2. Germline V gene data show CDR1 as MNHEY and CDR2 as SMNVEV (reference sequence). The V gene end was trimmed by 6 bases and the J gene end by 6 bases; junction bases not matched to a gene: 12. The length of the CDR3 is 18 residues.

The genes are TRBV14 and TRBJ2-3, with TRBD2 matching 14 bases. The ends lost 0 bases at V and 4 bases at J; junction bases unmatched: 3. The CDR3 is 17 amino acids. Germline CDR1 and CDR2: SGHDN and FVKESK. The chain's CDR3 is CASSQDPGLAGADTQYF. Written as DNA, the CDR3 is TGTGCCAGCAGCCAAGATCCGGGACTAGCGGGAGCAGATACGCAGTATTTT.

V usage is TRBV4-3 and J usage is TRBJ2-7; TRBD1 matches at 9 bases. The germline CDR1 and CDR2 sequences are LGHNA and YSLEER. Trimming took 1 base from V and 3 from J; bases not matched to a gene: 4. The CDR3 length is 15 residues. This chain's CDR3 is CASSQAAGQGYEQYF. DNA of the CDR3: TGCGCCAGCAGCCAAGCGGCGGGACAGGGCTACGAGCAGTACTTC.

The chain uses TRBV7-9 and TRBJ1-1, with 8 bases identical to TRBD1. Germline V gene lookup returns CDR1 SEHNR and CDR2 FQNEAQ (reference sequence). CDR3 length equals 15 residues. Trimming removed 5 bases from V and 1 base from J; junction bases left unmatched: 6. This CDR3 reads CASSPQGASNTEAFF. Written as DNA, the CDR3 is TGTGCCAGCAGCCCGCAGGGGGCATCGAACACTGAAGCTTTCTTT.

The chain is built from TRBV24-1 and TRBJ2-2; D is unresolved. Germline values: CDR1 KGHDR, CDR2 SFDVKD. The CDR3 has 16 residues. Trimming cost V 4 bases and J 1 base, with 12 bases left between them. CDR3 protein: CATSDSRLQNTGELFF. In nucleotides, the CDR3 is TGTGCCACCAGTGACTCGAGGCTGCAGAACACCGGGGAGCTGTTTTTT.

The chain links TRBV3-1 (or the pseudogene TRBV3-2) to TRBJ2-1; 8 bases match TRBD2. Germline V lookup: CDR1 LGHDT, CDR2 YNNKEL (reference sequence). The CDR3 contains 17 residues. Trimming took 4 bases from V and 7 from J; bases not matched to a gene: 15. The CDR3 sequence is CASSRLRAGGFSNEQFF. The CDR3 region has the DNA TGTGCCAGCAGCCGCCTACGGGCGGGAGGATTTTCTAATGAGCAGTTCTTC.

The gene calls are TRBV7-9 and TRBJ2-1; 11 bases fit TRBD2. The V gene end was trimmed by 4 bases and the J gene end by 6 bases; junction bases not matched to a gene: 17. Germline V lookup: CDR1 SEHNR, CDR2 FQNEAQ (reference sequence). This CDR3 spans 19 amino acids. The CDR3 region is CASSSQDLAGGPVSNEQFF. The CDR3 nucleotides are TGTGCCAGCAGCTCCCAGGACTTAGCGGGAGGGCCGGTTAGCAATGAGCAGTTCTTC.

The genes are TRBV28 and TRBJ1-2; D may be TRBD1 (6 bases). Germline values: CDR1 MDHEN, CDR2 SYDVKM. Trimming removed 2 bases at V and 8 bases at J, with 12 bases between. This CDR3 comprises 13 residues. CDR3 sequence: CASSLQGTRGYTF. The CDR3 region has the DNA TGTGCCAGCAGTTTACAGGGGACCCGGGGCTACACCTTC.

This chain joins TRBV6-5 and TRBJ1-5; tentative D call: TRBD1 (6 bases). Trimming took off 6 bases at V and 0 bases at J, with 9 bases between the two ends. CDR1 and CDR2 (germline): MNHEY, SVGAGI. The CDR3 has 14 residues. The CDR3: CASRNRDSNQPQHF. For the CDR3, the DNA is TGTGCCAGCAGAAACAGGGATAGCAATCAGCCCCAGCATTTT.

The chain recombines TRBV27 with TRBJ2-1, with 8 bases lining up with TRBD1. The CDR3 spans 14 residues. The J segment lost 3 bases and the V segment lost 5 bases, leaving 3 bases of the junction unmatched. Looked up from germline, CDR1 is MNHEY and CDR2 is SMNVEV (reference sequence). The CDR3 is CASSLGQGYNEQFF. DNA of the CDR3: TGTGCCAGCAGTCTAGGACAGGGCTACAATGAGCAGTTCTTC.

CDR3 in amino acids: CASSIEARGDTQYF. The DNA for the CDR3 is TGTGCCAGTAGTATAGAAGCTAGGGGAGATACGCAGTATTTT. The chain has TRBV19 and TRBJ2-3, with D tentatively TRBD1 (5 bases). The CDR3 covers 14 residues. Germline lookup yields CDR1 LNHDA and CDR2 SQIVND (reference sequence). V dropped 0 bases and J dropped 5 bases, with 9 bases sitting between them.

This clone was found once. The chain has TRBV5-8 and TRBJ1-5; a possible D gene is TRBD1 (5 bases). The germline CDR1 and CDR2 sequences are SGHTS and YDEGEE. V dropped 4 bases and J dropped 1 base, with 24 bases sitting between them. The CDR3 is 19 residues long. The CDR3 DNA reads as TGTGCCAGCAGCCTACGCGGCAGGGTCCTGGCTCCGAGCAATCAGCCCCAGCATTTT. As protein: CASSLRGRVLAPSNQPQHF.

This clone was found once. The chain combines TRBV11-3 with TRBJ2-1; 8 bases line up with TRBD2. The ends lost 3 bases at V and 2 bases at J; junction bases unmatched: 3. CDR3 length: 15 amino acids. Germline CDR1 is SGHNT and CDR2 is YENEEA. The CDR3 sequence is CASSLKRGTYNEQFF. The CDR3 bases are TGTGCCAGCAGCTTGAAGCGGGGGACCTACAATGAGCAGTTCTTC.

The sample holds one count of this clone. The genes are TRBV21-1 and TRBJ1-4; the D segment call TRBD1 is taken from the table without a DNA check. TRBV21-1 is designated a pseudogene. The CDR3 extends over 15 amino acids. The CDR3 DNA reads TGTGCCAGCAGCGTTTACAGGCTAACTAATGAAAAACTGTTTTTT. It is translated as CASSVYRLTNEKLFF.

This clone was detected only a few times. Within the sample, other DNA sequences also encode this same CDR3. The V and J genes are TRBV18 and TRBJ1-1; 12 nucleotides line up with TRBD1. The germline V gene encodes CDR1 KGHSH and CDR2 LQKENI. After removal of 3 bases from V and 2 bases from J, the junction contained 1 base not matched to a gene. This CDR3 contains 15 residues. The CDR3 loop is CASSPGTGGNTEAFF. The CDR3 DNA reads TGTGCCAGCTCACCCGGGACAGGGGGCAACACTGAAGCTTTCTTT.

This clone was seen just once. This sequence joins TRBV6-5 and TRBJ2-1; 11 bases are a match to TRBD1. The CDR3 runs to 15 residues. Germline CDR1 reads MNHEY; CDR2 reads SVGAGI. The ends lost 3 bases at V and 8 bases at J; junction bases unmatched: 6. CDR3 amino acids: CASSYSGTGGHEQFF. For the CDR3, the DNA is TGTGCCAGCAGTTATTCCGGGACAGGGGGACATGAGCAGTTCTTC.

The rearrangement links TRBV7-2 to TRBJ2-1; 10 bases are a match to TRBD2. Germline CDR1 SGHTA, CDR2 FQGNSA. The CDR3 length is 17 residues. V shed 5 bases, J shed 3 bases, and the junction held 10 bases outside the gene matches. Here the CDR3 DNA reads TGTGCCAGCAGCCTGGTGGGGACTAGCGCCTACTACAATGAGCAGTTCTTC. This sequence encodes CASSLVGTSAYYNEQFF.

The rearrangement links TRBV12-3 or TRBV12-4 to TRBJ2-3; 9 nucleotides align to TRBD2. Unmatched junction bases numbered 4, after V lost 8 bases and J lost 4 bases. CDR3 length: 13 amino acids. The CDR3 region is CASSAGGPDTQYF. The CDR3 DNA reads as TGTGCCAGCTCAGCGGGGGGCCCAGATACGCAGTATTTT.

The chain joins TRBV28 to TRBJ2-7; no firm D call. V was shortened by 6 bases and J by 2 bases, with 11 bases between the two germline ends. Germline V gene lookup returns CDR1 MDHEN and CDR2 SYDVKM. CDR3 length: 13 amino acids. CDR3 DNA: TGTGCCAGCAGGCGGCCAAATACCTACGAGCAGTACTTC. Amino acid sequence: CASRRPNTYEQYF.

Here the CDR3 reads CASSAGFGNTIYF. CDR3 DNA sequence: TGTGCCAGCAGTGCAGGGTTTGGAAACACCATATATTTT. The chain is built from TRBV27 and TRBJ1-3, with a tentative D call TRBD1 (5 bases). In germline, CDR1 is MNHEY, CDR2 SMNVEV (reference sequence). The CDR3 contains 13 residues. The V end lost 5 bases, the J end lost 3 bases, and 8 bases lay between the germline ends.

This clone has a handful of counts. CDR3 nucleotide sequence: TGTGCCAGCAGTTTGCACAGGGGTAACGAGCAGTACTTC. The encoded protein is CASSLHRGNEQYF. The J gene is TRBJ2-7, the V gene TRBV27; 7 positions match TRBD1. The CDR3 runs to 13 residues. V lost 3 bases, J lost 5 bases, and 4 bases stayed unmatched. The germline CDR1 and CDR2 sequences are MNHEY and SMNVEV (reference sequence).